The entry that follows covers one T cell receptor beta chain sequence. These data are taken from a study of OX40 agonist ivuxolimab in advanced cancers. Profiled with immunoSEQ multiplex PCR; TCRdb holds only in-frame clones, not every one. The sample yields over 40,000 clones, 70% to 90% seen once. Trimming cost V 6 bases and J 1 base, with 17 bases left between them. Germline loops: CDR1 SGHAT, CDR2 FQNNGV. There are 16 residues in the CDR3. This rearrangement joins TRBV11-2 to TRBJ2-3; D may be TRBD2 (5 bases). This sample comprised CD4+ or CD8+ T cells sorted from blood, obtained in a trial of the OX40 agonist ivuxolimab. The origin of this receptor is an adult with an advanced solid tumor such as melanoma, head and neck, liver or kidney cancer. DNA for the CDR3: TGTGCCAGCAGGAGGGCCGGTGGTAGCGGCACAGATACGCAGTATTTT. This sequence encodes CASRRAGGSGTDTQYF.